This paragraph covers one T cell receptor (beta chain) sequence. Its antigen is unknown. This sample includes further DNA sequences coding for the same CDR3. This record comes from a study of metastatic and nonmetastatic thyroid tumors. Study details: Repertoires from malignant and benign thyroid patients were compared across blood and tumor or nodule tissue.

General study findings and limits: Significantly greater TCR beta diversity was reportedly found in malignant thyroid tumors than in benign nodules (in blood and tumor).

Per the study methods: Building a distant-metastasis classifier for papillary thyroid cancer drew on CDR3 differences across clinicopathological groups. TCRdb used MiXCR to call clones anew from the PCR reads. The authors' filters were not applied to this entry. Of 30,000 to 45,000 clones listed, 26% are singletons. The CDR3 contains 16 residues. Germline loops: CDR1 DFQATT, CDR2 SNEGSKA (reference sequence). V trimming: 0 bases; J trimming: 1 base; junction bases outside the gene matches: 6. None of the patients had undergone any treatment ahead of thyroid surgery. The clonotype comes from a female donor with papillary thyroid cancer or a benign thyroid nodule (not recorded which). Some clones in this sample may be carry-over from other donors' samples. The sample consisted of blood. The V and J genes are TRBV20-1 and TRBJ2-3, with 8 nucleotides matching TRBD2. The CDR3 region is CSARDWGSGGTDTQYF. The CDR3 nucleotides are TGCAGTGCTAGAGATTGGGGTAGCGGGGGCACAGATACGCAGTATTTT.